These 19 T cell receptor beta chains came from one sample sequenced in a study of blood T cells in healthy people across ages. PCR was performed a second time for about 7 to 12 cycles using a sample-barcoded 5' primer and a J-beta primer mix. TCRdb independently ran MiXCR on the 5' RACE reads; one entry per CDR3 protein. The repertoire holds 1 million to 1.2 million distinct CDR3 sequences, with roughly two fifths as singletons. Sequencing was performed on blood. The source is a man aged 18 to 30 in good health.

The V call is TRBV20-1, the J call TRBJ1-4; a weak D match, TRBD1 (6 bases). Trimming pared 1 base from V and 5 bases from J, leaving 14 bases between. The CDR3 extends over 15 amino acids. Germline values: CDR1 DFQATT, CDR2 SNEGSKA (reference sequence). The CDR3 coding sequence is TGCAGTGCTAGAGCCCGGGACACTTTAAATGAAAAACTGTTTTTT. Translating it yields CSARARDTLNEKLFF.

This clonotype was seen just once. In DNA, the CDR3 is TGTGCCAGCAGCCAAGATTGGGACTCCATGTTCGCGAACACCGGGGAGCTGTTTTTT. Encoded protein: CASSQDWDSMFANTGELFF. The genes are TRBV4-2 and TRBJ2-2; weak D call: TRBD2 (6 bases). V lost 0 bases, J lost 0 bases, and 17 bases lay in between. This CDR3 region has 19 residues. The V gene's germline CDR1 is LGHNA and CDR2 YNFKEQ.

The gene calls are TRBV7-2 and TRBJ1-1; D is unresolved. Trimming took 5 bases from V and 6 from J, leaving 19 bases between them. The CDR3 has 15 residues. CDR1 and CDR2 from the germline V gene are SGHTA and FQGNSA. DNA of the CDR3: TGTGCCAGCAGCGCCGCCCTGGGCTTGTGGCCTGAAGCTTTCTTT. Protein sequence: CASSAALGLWPEAFF.

This clonotype was observed a few times. V usage is TRBV6-5 and J usage is TRBJ1-1; possibly TRBD1 for D (5 bases). The CDR3 is 12 amino acids. From germline, CDR1 is MNHEY and CDR2 SVGAGI. Trimming pared 10 bases from V and 5 bases from J, leaving 14 bases between. The CDR3 is CATCGGETEAFF. Here the CDR3 DNA reads TGTGCCACCTGCGGGGGGGAGACTGAAGCTTTCTTT.

The chain carries TRBV14 and TRBJ1-2; TRBD1 aligns across 8 bases. Germline CDR1 reads SGHDN; CDR2 reads FVKESK. The CDR3 runs to 18 residues. V lost 0 bases to trimming and J lost 0 bases; unmatched junction nucleotides: 9. CDR3 bases: TGTGCCAGCAGCCAAGAGGGGCAGGGGGCGCGGGCTAACTATGGCTACACCTTC. It codes for CASSQEGQGARANYGYTF.

Only a few counts were recorded for this clonotype. V usage is TRBV20-1 and J usage is TRBJ2-5, with 8 bases that match TRBD1. With 7 bases clipped from V and 11 bases from J, the junction kept 12 bases outside the gene matches. Germline V gives CDR1 DFQATT, CDR2 SNEGSKA (reference sequence). The CDR3 covers 12 residues. The CDR3 coding sequence is TGCAGTGAACAGGGGGTCGGGAATGAGCAGTACTTC. As protein: CSEQGVGNEQYF.

Comments on this clonotype: A much larger clone lies one base from this, so it may be a read error. The chain has TRBV10-3 and TRBJ2-1; TRBD2 might be the D (7 bases). The J call could be wrong; TRBJ2-7 is a better fit for the DNA end. The CDR3 totals 17 residues. CDR1 is ENHRY, CDR2 SYGVKD, per germline. DNA of the CDR3: TGTGCCATCAGTGCACCTTCGGGGGCGGGGGATCGGAATGAGCAGTACTTC. Translated: CAISAPSGAGDRNEQYF.

This clonotype was seen only a few times. The V and J genes are TRBV4-3 and TRBJ2-3; D is undetermined. V shed 0 bases and J shed 3 bases, with 13 bases lying between them. The CDR3 has 16 amino acids. Germline lookup yields CDR1 LGHNA and CDR2 YSLEER. CDR3 coding DNA: TGCGCCAGCAGCCAAGAATTCCGGACCCTGACAGATACGCAGTATTTT. Protein: CASSQEFRTLTDTQYF.

The V gene is TRBV6-2 or TRBV6-3, the J gene TRBJ2-3; 14 bases agree with TRBD2. The CDR3 sequence is 18 residues long. Germline CDR1 is MNHEY and CDR2 is SVGEGT. V was pared by 6 bases and J by 6 bases, with 14 bases of the junction left unmatched. The CDR3 is CASRGLAGGLRRIDTQYF. CDR3 nucleotides: TGTGCCAGCAGAGGACTAGCGGGGGGACTCCGGCGTATCGATACGCAGTATTTT.

The chain links TRBV20-1 to TRBJ2-3; TRBD1 agrees at 10 bases. This CDR3 is built from 14 residues. Losses at the gene ends were 5 bases for V and 4 bases for J; bases not matched to a gene: 6. Germline V lookup: CDR1 DFQATT, CDR2 SNEGSKA (reference sequence). The CDR3 protein is CSAPQTGGADTQYF. CDR3 nucleotides: TGCAGTGCTCCCCAGACAGGGGGCGCAGATACGCAGTATTTT.

This clonotype was recorded a few times. This chain joins TRBV5-1 and TRBJ1-1; D gene uncertain. The germline CDR1 and CDR2 sequences are SGHRS and YFSETQ. The CDR3 length is 13 residues. Trimming took 4 bases from V and 10 from J, leaving 17 bases between them. CDR3 DNA sequence: TGCGCCAGCAGCGTGGAGATTGGGAACGGAGCTTTCTTT. It is translated as CASSVEIGNGAFF.

The chain is built from TRBV12-3 or TRBV12-4 and TRBJ1-5, with 11 bases aligning to TRBD1. The ends lost 5 bases at V and 9 bases at J; junction bases unmatched: 3. The CDR3 length is 13 residues. CDR3 DNA: TGTGCCAGCAGTGCCGGGACAGGGGGGCCCCAGCATTTT. Translated, it gives CASSAGTGGPQHF.

This chain joins TRBV7-3 and TRBJ2-3; D gene uncertain. V was clipped by 0 bases and J by 2 bases, with 12 bases between them. The CDR3 covers 16 residues. CDR1 is SGHTA and CDR2 is FQGTGA in the germline V gene. The CDR3 is CASSLTGPRITDTQYF. CDR3 DNA: TGTGCCAGCAGCTTAACGGGTCCCAGGATCACAGATACGCAGTATTTT.

This sequence joins TRBV4-3 and TRBJ2-3, with TRBD2 matching 10 bases. The CDR3 runs to 18 residues. CDR1 LGHNA and CDR2 YSLEER come from the germline V gene. After removal of 1 base from V and 1 base from J, the junction contained 8 bases not matched to a gene. DNA of the CDR3: TGCGCCAGCAGCCAAGTGCTAGCGGGGGCTTATCGCACAGATACGCAGTATTTT. This encodes CASSQVLAGAYRTDTQYF.

This chain uses TRBV20-1 with TRBJ2-5; D unresolved. The CDR3 consists of 12 residues. Per germline, CDR1 DFQATT and CDR2 SNEGSKA (reference sequence). With 1 base removed from V and 11 bases from J, the gap between germline ends came to 14 bases. CDR3 region: CSARVWGNEQYF. The CDR3 nucleotides read TGCAGTGCTAGAGTTTGGGGTAATGAGCAGTACTTC.

In its sample, this clonotype was seen a few times. The V call is TRBV20-1, the J call TRBJ1-6; TRBD1 might be the D (5 bases). The V end was cut by 6 bases, the J end by 8 bases, with 11 bases between. Germline loops: CDR1 DFQATT, CDR2 SNEGSKA (reference sequence). The CDR3 runs 12 residues. The CDR3 region is CSAITGDSPLHF. The CDR3 DNA sequence: TGCAGTGCGATCACGGGGGATTCACCCCTCCACTTT.

This clonotype turned up a few times. The chain uses TRBV21-1 and TRBJ1-2. TRBV21-1 is tagged as a pseudogene. This CDR3 has 17 amino acids. The CDR3 coding sequence is TGTGCCAGCAGCAAAAAAAGTGGCAAGGAGGGAGCCTATGGCTACACCTTC. Its protein product is CASSKKSGKEGAYGYTF.

A note on this clonotype: A junction end diverges from the germline sequence, so it may reflect a read error. The V gene is TRBV28, the J gene TRBJ1-4; 10 nucleotides line up with TRBD1. Germline V gene lookup returns CDR1 MDHEN and CDR2 SYDVKM. The CDR3 totals 16 residues. CDR3 sequence reads: CANSIRDRGFDEKLFF. The CDR3 DNA is TGTGCCAACAGTATCCGGGACAGGGGTTTTGACGAAAAACTGTTTTTT.

V is TRBV20-1 and J is TRBJ1-1; D unclear. The CDR3 consists of 15 residues. V lost 6 bases, J lost 1 base, and 18 bases lay in between. Germline lookup yields CDR1 DFQATT and CDR2 SNEGSKA (reference sequence). The chain's CDR3 is CSAPNWEQQNTEAFF. The CDR3 coding sequence is TGCAGTGCGCCTAATTGGGAGCAGCAGAACACTGAAGCTTTCTTT.